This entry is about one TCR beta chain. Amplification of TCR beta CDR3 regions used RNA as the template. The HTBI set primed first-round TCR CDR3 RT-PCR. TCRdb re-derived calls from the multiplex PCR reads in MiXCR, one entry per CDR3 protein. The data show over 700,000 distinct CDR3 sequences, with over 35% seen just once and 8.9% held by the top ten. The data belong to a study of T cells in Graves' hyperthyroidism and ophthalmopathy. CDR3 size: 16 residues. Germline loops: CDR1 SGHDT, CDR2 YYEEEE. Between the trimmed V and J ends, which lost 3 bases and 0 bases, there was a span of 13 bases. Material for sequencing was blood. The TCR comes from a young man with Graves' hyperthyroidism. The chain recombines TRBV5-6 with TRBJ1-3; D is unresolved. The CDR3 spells CASSSWTVSSGNTIYF. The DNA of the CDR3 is TGTGCCAGCAGCTCCTGGACGGTCAGCTCTGGAAACACCATATATTTT.